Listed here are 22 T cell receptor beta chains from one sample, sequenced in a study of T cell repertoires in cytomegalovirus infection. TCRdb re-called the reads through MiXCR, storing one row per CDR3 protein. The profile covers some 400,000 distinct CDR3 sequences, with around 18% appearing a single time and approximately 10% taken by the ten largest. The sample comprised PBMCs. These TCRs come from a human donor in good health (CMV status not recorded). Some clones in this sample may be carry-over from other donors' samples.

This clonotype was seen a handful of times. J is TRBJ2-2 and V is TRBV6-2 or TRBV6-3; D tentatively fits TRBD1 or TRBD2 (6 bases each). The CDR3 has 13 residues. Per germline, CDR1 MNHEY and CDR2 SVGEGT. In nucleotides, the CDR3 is TGTGTCACGAGGGGGGACAACACCGGGGAGCTGTTTTTT. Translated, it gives CVTRGDNTGELFF.

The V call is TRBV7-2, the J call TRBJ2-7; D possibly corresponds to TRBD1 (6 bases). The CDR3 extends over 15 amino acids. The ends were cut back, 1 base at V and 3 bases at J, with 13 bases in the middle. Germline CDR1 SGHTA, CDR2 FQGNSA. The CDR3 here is CASSLGTASLYEQYF. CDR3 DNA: TGTGCCAGCAGCTTAGGGACAGCTTCTCTCTACGAGCAGTACTTC.

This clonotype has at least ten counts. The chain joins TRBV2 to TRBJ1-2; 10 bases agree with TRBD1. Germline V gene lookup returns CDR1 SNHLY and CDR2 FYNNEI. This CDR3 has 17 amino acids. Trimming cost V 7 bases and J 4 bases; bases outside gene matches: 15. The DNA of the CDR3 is TGTGCCAGCAACTTCGGGGTAGGGACAGGGGTGTCCTATGGCTACACCTTC. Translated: CASNFGVGTGVSYGYTF.

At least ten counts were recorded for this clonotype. The CDR3 sequence is CASSFTPTETYEQYF. The DNA of the CDR3 is TGTGCCAGCAGCTTTACCCCGACAGAGACCTACGAGCAGTACTTC. The chain carries TRBV7-2 and TRBJ2-7; D is perhaps TRBD1 (5 bases). The germline V gene encodes CDR1 SGHTA and CDR2 FQGNSA. The CDR3 has 15 amino acids. Trimming cost V 3 bases and J 2 bases, with 14 bases left between them. Variable domain in full (rest from reference TRBV7-2 and TRBJ2-7): GAGVSQSPSNKVTEKGKDVELRCDPISGHTALYWYRQSLGQGLEFLIYFQGNSAPDKSGLPSDRFSAERTGGSVSTLTIQRTQQEDSAVYLCASSFTPTETYEQYFGPGTRLTVT.

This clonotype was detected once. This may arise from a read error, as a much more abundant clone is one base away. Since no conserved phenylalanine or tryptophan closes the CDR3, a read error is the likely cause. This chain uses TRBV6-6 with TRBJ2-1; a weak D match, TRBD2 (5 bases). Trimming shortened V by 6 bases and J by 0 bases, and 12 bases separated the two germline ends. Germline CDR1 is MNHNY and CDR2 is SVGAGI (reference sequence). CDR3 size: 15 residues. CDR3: CASSQRGSSYNEQFL. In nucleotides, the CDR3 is TGTGCCAGCAGCCAAAGAGGGAGCTCCTACAATGAGCAGTTCCTC.

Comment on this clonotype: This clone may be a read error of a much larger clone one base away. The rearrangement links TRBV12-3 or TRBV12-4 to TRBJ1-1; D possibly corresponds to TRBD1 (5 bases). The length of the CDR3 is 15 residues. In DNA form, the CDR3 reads TGTGCCAGCAGCCTATCACCCAAGGGACCCACTGAAGCTTTATTT. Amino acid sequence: CASSLSPKGPTEALF.

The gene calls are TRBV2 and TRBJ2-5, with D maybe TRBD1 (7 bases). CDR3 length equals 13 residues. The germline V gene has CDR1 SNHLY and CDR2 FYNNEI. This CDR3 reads CAGGGAHQETQYF. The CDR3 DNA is TGTGCTGGAGGGGGCGCCCACCAAGAGACCCAGTACTTC.

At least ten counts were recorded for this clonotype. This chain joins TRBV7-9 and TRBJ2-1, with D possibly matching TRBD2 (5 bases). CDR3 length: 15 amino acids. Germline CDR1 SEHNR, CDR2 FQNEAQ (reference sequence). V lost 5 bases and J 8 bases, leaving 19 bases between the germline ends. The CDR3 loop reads CASSGVAGFYDEQFF. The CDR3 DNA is TGTGCCAGCAGCGGAGTGGCGGGTTTTTACGATGAGCAGTTCTTC.

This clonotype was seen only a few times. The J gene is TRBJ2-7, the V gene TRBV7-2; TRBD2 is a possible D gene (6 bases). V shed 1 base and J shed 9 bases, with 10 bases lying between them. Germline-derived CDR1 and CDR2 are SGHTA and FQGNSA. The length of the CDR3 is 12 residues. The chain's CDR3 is CASSLGDFAQYF. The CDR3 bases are TGTGCCAGCAGCTTAGGGGACTTTGCGCAGTACTTC.

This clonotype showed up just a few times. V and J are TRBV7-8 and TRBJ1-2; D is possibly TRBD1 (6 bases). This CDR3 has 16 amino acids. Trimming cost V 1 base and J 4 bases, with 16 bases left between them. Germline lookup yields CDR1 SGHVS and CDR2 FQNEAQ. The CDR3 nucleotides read TGTGCCAGCAGCTTAGTCGAACAGGGTTTTACCTATGGCTACACCTTC. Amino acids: CASSLVEQGFTYGYTF.

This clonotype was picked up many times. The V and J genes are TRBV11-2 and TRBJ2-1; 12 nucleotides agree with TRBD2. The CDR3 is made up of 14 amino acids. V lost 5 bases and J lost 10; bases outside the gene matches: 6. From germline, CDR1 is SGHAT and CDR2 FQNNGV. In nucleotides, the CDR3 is TGTGCCAGCAGCACCGGACTAGCGGGAAACGAGCAGTTCTTC. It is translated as CASSTGLAGNEQFF.

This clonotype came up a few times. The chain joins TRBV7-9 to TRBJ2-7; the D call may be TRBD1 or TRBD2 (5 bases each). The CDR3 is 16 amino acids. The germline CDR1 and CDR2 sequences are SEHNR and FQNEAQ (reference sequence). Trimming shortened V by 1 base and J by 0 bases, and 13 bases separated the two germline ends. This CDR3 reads CASSLVKGPSSYEQYF. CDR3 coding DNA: TGTGCCAGCAGCTTAGTGAAGGGACCCAGCTCCTACGAGCAGTACTTC.

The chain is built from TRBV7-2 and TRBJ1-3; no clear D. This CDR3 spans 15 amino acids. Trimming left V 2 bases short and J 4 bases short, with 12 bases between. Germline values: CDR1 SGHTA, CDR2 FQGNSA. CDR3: CASSLFGLRGNTIYF. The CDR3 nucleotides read TGTGCCAGCAGCTTATTCGGCCTTAGGGGAAACACCATATATTTT. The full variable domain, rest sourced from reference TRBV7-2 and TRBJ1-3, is GAGVSQSPSNKVTEKGKDVELRCDPISGHTALYWYRQSLGQGLEFLIYFQGNSAPDKSGLPSDRFSAERTGGSVSTLTIQRTQQEDSAVYLCASSLFGLRGNTIYFGEGSWLTVV.

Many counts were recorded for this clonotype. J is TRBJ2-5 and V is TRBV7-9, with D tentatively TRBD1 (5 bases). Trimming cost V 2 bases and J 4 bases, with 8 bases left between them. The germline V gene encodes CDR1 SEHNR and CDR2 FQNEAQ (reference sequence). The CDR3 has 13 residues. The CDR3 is CASSLRQGETQYF. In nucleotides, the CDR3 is TGTGCCAGCAGCTTACGGCAGGGAGAGACCCAGTACTTC.

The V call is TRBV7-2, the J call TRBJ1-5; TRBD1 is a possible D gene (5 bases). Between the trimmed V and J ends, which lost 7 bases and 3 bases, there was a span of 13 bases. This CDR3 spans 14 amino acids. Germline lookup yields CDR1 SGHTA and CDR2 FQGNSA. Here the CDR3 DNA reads TGTGCCAGCACCGATCAGGGTAACAATCAGCCCCAGCATTTT. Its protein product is CASTDQGNNQPQHF.

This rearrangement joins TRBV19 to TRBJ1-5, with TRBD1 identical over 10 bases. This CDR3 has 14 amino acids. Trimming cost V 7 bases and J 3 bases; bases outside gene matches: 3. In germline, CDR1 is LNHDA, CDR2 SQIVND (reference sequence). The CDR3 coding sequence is TGTGCCAGTACGGGACAGGGGAACAATCAGCCCCAGCATTTT. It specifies CASTGQGNNQPQHF.

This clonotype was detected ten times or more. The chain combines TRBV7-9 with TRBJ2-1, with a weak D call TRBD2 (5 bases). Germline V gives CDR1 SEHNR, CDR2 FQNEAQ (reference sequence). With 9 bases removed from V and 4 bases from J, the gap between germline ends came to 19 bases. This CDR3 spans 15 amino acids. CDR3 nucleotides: TGTGCCAGTAACAGCCTCAATTTAGCGTACAATGAGCAGTTCTTC. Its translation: CASNSLNLAYNEQFF.

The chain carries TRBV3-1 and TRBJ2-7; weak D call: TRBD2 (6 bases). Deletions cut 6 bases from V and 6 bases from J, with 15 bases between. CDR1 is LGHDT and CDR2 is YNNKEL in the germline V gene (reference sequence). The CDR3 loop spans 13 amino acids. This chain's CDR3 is CASSGGWAAEQYF. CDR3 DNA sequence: TGTGCCAGCAGTGGGGGGTGGGCCGCCGAGCAGTACTTC.

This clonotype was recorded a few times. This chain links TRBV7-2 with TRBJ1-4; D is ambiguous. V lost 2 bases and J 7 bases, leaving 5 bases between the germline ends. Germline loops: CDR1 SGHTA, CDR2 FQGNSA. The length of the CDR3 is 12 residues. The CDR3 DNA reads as TGTGCCAGCAGCTTAATGTCTGAAAAACTGTTTTTT. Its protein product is CASSLMSEKLFF.

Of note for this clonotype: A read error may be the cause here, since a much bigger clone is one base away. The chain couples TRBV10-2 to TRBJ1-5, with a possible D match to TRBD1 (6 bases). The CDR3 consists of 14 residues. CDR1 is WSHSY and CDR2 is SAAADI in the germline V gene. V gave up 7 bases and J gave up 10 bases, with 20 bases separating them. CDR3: CASNSQGLKDPQHF. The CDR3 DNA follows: TGCGCCAGCAACTCGCAGGGGCTCAAAGATCCCCAGCATTTT.

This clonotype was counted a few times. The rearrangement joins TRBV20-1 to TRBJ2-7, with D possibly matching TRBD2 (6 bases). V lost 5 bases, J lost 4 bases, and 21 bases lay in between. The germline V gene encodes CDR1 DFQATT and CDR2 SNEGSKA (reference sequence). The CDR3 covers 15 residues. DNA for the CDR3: TGCAGTGCTGCCCTCCCGGGACGGGGGAATTACGAGCAGTACTTC. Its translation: CSAALPGRGNYEQYF.

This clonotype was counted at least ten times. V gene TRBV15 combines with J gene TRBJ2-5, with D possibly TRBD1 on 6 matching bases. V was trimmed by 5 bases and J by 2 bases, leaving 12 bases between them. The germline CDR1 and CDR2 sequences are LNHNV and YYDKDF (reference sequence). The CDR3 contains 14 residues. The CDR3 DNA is TGTGCCACCAGCGCCGGACAGCGACAAGAGACCCAGTACTTC. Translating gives CATSAGQRQETQYF.